This TCR beta chain was sequenced for a study of PD-1 blockade in classical Hodgkin lymphoma. Points from the study as a whole: Significant TCR diversity gains by C4D1 occurred in CD4+ but not CD8+ cells. Before treatment, complete responders showed about the same diversity as newly diagnosed patients. Newly diagnosed patients were reported to exhibit reduced baseline TCR diversity relative to healthy donors.

In every patient, relapse followed autologous stem cell transplantation, while exposure to brentuximab vedotin differed. Classification of best responses gave complete response, partial response or progressive disease. This clone has just a few counts. Antigen unknown. Only in-frame clones appear in the TCRdb table, and some are missing; sequencing was by immunoSEQ multiplex PCR. The table lists roughly 140,000 clones, under 85% of them singletons. The TCR was taken from a human donor with classical Hodgkin lymphoma. Sequenced here: peripheral blood mononuclear cells (PBMCs), sampled before the second cycle of nivolumab.

This CDR3 is CAISESGVDSPLHF. The DNA for the CDR3 is TGTGCCATCAGTGAGTCAGGGGTGGACTCACCCCTCCACTTT. The chain joins TRBV10-3 to TRBJ1-6, with D maybe TRBD1 (5 bases). This CDR3 has 14 residues. Germline assignment: CDR1 ENHRY and CDR2 SYGVKD. V was cut by 0 bases and J by 10 bases, with 10 bases left in between.